This T cell receptor beta chain emerged from a study of OX40 agonist ivuxolimab in advanced cancers. Describing the broader study: Ivuxolimab was a fully human IgG2 agonistic monoclonal antibody targeting the costimulatory receptor OX40 (CD134). Intravenous ivuxolimab was administered to patients every 2 weeks at six dose levels: 0.01, 0.1, 0.3, 1.5, 3 and 10 mg/kg. Of the roughly 50 dose-escalation patients, hepatocellular carcinoma was present in around 20, melanoma in approximately 15, renal cell carcinoma in 9 and head and neck cancer in 9. The dose-escalation cohort was about 87% male with a mean age of about 60 years, ranging from about 23 to 85. Patients were allowed to have had prior anti-PD-1, anti-PD-L1 or anti-CTLA-4 therapy, and 40% to 45% of the dose-escalation patients had previously received checkpoint inhibitors. Three dose-escalation patients achieved partial responses, one with hepatocellular carcinoma and two with cutaneous melanoma. Peripheral TCRbeta sequencing aimed to test whether ivuxolimab altered TCR sequence diversity and caused clonal T-cell expansion. The paper reports the monotherapy dose-escalation portion (N of about 52 patients) of the phase I ivuxolimab trial.

The trial excluded patients who had a history of autoimmune disease or who were on systemic immunosuppression. Peripheral blood for TCR sequencing was collected from all dose cohorts at baseline, on cycle 4 day 1, and on cycle 7 day 1. The samples were drawn from a first-in-human, open-label, multicenter phase I dose-escalation trial of ivuxolimab. Adults with locally advanced or metastatic head and neck squamous cell, hepatocellular, melanoma or renal cell carcinoma were enrolled in the trial. CD4+ and CD8+ T cells were sorted separately from peripheral blood before TCR sequencing. Of note for this clone: Which antigen it targets is not known. It has no much larger one-base neighbor in the sample; base qualities were not kept.

Genomic DNA was extracted from sorted cells for sequencing of the TCRbeta CDR3 region. TCRbeta CDR3 regions were sequenced using the immunoSEQ Assay. The clones in this table, taken by TCRdb from immuneACCESS, are in-frame only. Not every clone is retained; where verified, under half of the shortfall comes from an unresolved V gene, and the cause of the rest is unknown. This sample has tens of thousands of clones in its table, and 80% to 85% of those were observed once. The top ten constitute 3.5% to 5% of the sample. The germline V gene gives CDR1 as SGHDT and CDR2 as YYEEEE. The CDR3 holds 13 amino acids from the cysteine to the phenylalanine. Just CDR3 DNA is preserved here, 39 bases in frame from base 1. V is reduced by 0 bases and J by 4 bases, leaving a spacing of 8 bases between them. Results and caveats for the whole study, not just this receptor: At doses of 0.1 to 3.0 mg/kg, clonal expansion of both CD4+ and CD8+ T cells in blood was seen between baseline and week 6. After ivuxolimab, more expanded clones were found on average in CD8+ T cells than in CD4+ T cells. In partial responders in the 0.1-3.0 mg/kg groups, normalized peripheral clonal expansion was found to be among the lowest, especially among CD8+ T cells. The antigen specificity of the clonally expanded peripheral T cells was not determined. Low levels of normalized T-cell clonal expansion were also seen in some nonresponding patients.

This receptor was taken from an adult with an advanced solid tumor such as melanoma, head and neck, liver or kidney cancer. Sequencing was performed on CD4+ or CD8+ T cells sorted from blood, taken in a trial of the OX40 agonist ivuxolimab. This sequence uses TRBV5-6 and TRBJ2-7; possibly the D gene is TRBD2, per 5 matching bases. This receptor has the CDR3 CASSLDRTYEQYF. The nucleotide sequence is given as TGTGCCAGCAGCTTGGACCGGACTTACGAGCAGTACTTC.